This paragraph covers one T cell receptor beta chain sequence. The sample belongs to a study of T-cell memory formation after mild COVID-19. Trimming stripped 4 bases from V and 14 bases from J, with 21 bases between. CDR1 is SGHAT, CDR2 FQNNGV, per germline. The CDR3 is made up of 15 amino acids. One entry per CDR3 protein results from TCRdb running MiXCR on the 5' RACE reads. The data contain around 430,000 distinct CDR3 sequences, about 17% of them singletons. The V and J genes are TRBV11-2 and TRBJ1-6, with D hard to call. The sequencing input was PBMCs or a T cell subset sorted from them (not recorded which). This TCR came from a man between 18 and 29 years old who had mild COVID-19 (a few samples of this study predate the infection). Cell type and time point are not known. The CDR3 coding sequence is TGTGCCAGCAGCTCACCCCGCGGAGGCCCCAGCACCCTCCACTTT. Translated: CASSSPRGGPSTLHF.